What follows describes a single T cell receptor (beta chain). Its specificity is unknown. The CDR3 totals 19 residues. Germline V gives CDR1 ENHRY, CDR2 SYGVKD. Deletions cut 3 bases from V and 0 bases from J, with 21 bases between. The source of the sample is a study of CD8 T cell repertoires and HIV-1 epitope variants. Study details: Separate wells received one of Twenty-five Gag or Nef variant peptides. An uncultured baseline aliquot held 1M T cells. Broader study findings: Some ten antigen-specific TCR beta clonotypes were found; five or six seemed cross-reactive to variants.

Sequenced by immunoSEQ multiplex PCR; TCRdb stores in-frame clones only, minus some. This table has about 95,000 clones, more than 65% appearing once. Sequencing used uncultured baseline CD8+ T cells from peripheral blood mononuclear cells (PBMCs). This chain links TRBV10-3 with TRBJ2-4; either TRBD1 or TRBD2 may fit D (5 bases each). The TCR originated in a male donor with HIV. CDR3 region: CAISDVLLRHGGAKNIQYF. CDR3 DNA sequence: TGTGCCATCAGTGACGTACTCCTCAGGCATGGGGGAGCCAAAAACATTCAGTACTTC.